The sequence of this T cell receptor beta chain was determined in a study of blood T cell repertoires in COVID-19. For the study at large: COVID-19 samples from acute and convalescent phases originated in the United States, Italy and Spain. Sample material is recorded as cDNA or gDNA derived from T cells, B-cell-depleted T cells, or PBMCs.

The CDR3 runs to 13 residues. CDR1 and CDR2 from the germline V gene are SGHTA and FQGTGA. V was cut by 2 bases and J by 5 bases, with 9 bases left in between. Original data processing: Reference gene primer amplification yielded estimated nucleated cell counts. Data came from immunoSEQ multiplex PCR; TCRdb stores just in-frame clones and leaves some out. The DNA gave D and trimming, while V, J and clone size come from that table. The top ten hold roughly 7% of the sample, which has fewer than 350,000 clones, 70% to 90% seen once. Sequencing input: peripheral blood. J is TRBJ1-1 and V is TRBV7-3; possibly TRBD1 for D (5 bases). This clonotype was obtained from a human donor in a cohort sampled during active COVID-19. Here the CDR3 DNA reads TGTGCCAGCAGCTTAGAGGGGAGGACTGAAGCTTTCTTT. Amino acid sequence: CASSLEGRTEAFF. The entire variable domain, with the rest obtained from reference TRBV7-3 and TRBJ1-1, is as follows: GAGVSQTPSNKVTEKGKYVELRCDPISGHTALYWYRQSLGQGPEFLIYFQGTGAADDSGLPNDRFFAVRPEGSVSTLKIQRTERGDSAVYLCASSLEGRTEAFFGQGTRLTVV.